The entry that follows covers one TCR beta chain sequence. Its antigen is unidentified. Germline CDR1 is MDHEN and CDR2 is SYDVKM. V was clipped by 8 bases and J by 0 bases; unmatched bases: 8. This CDR3 contains 15 residues. The record originates from a study of cytomegalovirus exposure and HLA in healthy donors. Notes on the study in general: With high specificity and sensitivity, the classifier reportedly diagnosed cytomegalovirus status. It was around 160 TCR beta chains that were listed as cytomegalovirus-associated. A missense DCLRE1C variant was associated with V- and J-gene trimming of TCR beta chains in a later analysis, and an independent cohort replicated the association.

This PCR relied on a set of 60 Vbeta primers and 13 Jbeta primers. Measured with immunoSEQ multiplex PCR; TCRdb has only the in-frame clones, and not every one. The data hold 150,000 to 200,000 clones, with around 81% observed a single time. The chain combines TRBV28 with TRBJ2-3, with 7 bases lining up with TRBD1. The source is a woman aged 40-49 years in good health and CMV-seronegative. Sequences were obtained from PBMCs. DNA of the CDR3: TGTGCCAGCCGTTCACGACAGGGCAGCACAGATACGCAGTATTTT. Amino acid sequence: CASRSRQGSTDTQYF.